The rows below give T cell receptor beta chains drawn from one sample of a study of cytomegalovirus exposure and HLA in healthy donors. Data came from immunoSEQ multiplex PCR; TCRdb stores just in-frame clones and leaves some out. The sample has some 150,000 clones, 80% to 85% seen once; the top ten hold approximately 8.1%. Input material: PBMCs. The origin of the receptors is a woman in her 50s in good health and CMV-seropositive. CDR3s include the opening cysteine and the closing phenylalanine or tryptophan. D genes are given only for firm matches. Clone size, where shown, is once, few, many, or a class for clones that have expanded.

d_gene: TRBD1
j_gene: TRBJ1-4
abundance: .
v_gene: TRBV5-6
CDR3aa: CASSGGQGQGTNEKLFF
CDR3nt: TGTGCCAGCAGCGGTGGACAGGGACAGGGGACTAATGAAAAACTGTTTTTT

d_gene: TRBD1
j_gene: TRBJ2-2
abundance: few
v_gene: TRBV11-2
CDR3aa: CASSPRGGTGDTGELFF
CDR3nt: TGTGCCAGCAGCCCGAGGGGGGGGACAGGGGACACCGGGGAGCTGTTTTTT

d_gene: .
j_gene: TRBJ1-5
abundance: .
v_gene: TRBV2
CDR3aa: CASSLRQLDQPQHF
CDR3nt: TGTGCCAGCAGCCTTAGACAGCTAGATCAGCCCCAGCATTTT

d_gene: .
j_gene: TRBJ1-3
abundance: once
v_gene: TRBV9
CDR3aa: CASSVGQGLSGNTIYF
CDR3nt: TGTGCCAGCAGCGTAGGTCAGGGTCTCTCTGGAAACACCATATATTTT

d_gene: TRBD1
j_gene: TRBJ2-5
abundance: once
v_gene: TRBV19
CDR3aa: CASSSGTAQGETQYF
CDR3nt: TGTGCCAGTAGCTCCGGGACAGCCCAGGGGGAGACCCAGTACTTC

d_gene: .
j_gene: TRBJ2-5
abundance: .
v_gene: TRBV6-1
CDR3aa: CASIETVSVLGETQYF
CDR3nt: TGTGCCAGCATTGAAACTGTGAGCGTTCTTGGGGAGACCCAGTACTTC

d_gene: TRBD1
j_gene: TRBJ2-2
abundance: .
v_gene: TRBV2
CDR3aa: CASTVGTGVGELFF
CDR3nt: TGTGCCAGCACGGTCGGGACAGGGGTCGGGGAGCTGTTTTTT

d_gene: .
j_gene: TRBJ2-3
abundance: .
v_gene: TRBV21-1
CDR3aa: CASSKGQGTDTQYF
CDR3nt: TGTGCCAGCAGCAAAGGCCAGGGTACAGATACGCAGTATTTT

d_gene: .
j_gene: TRBJ1-2
abundance: .
v_gene: TRBV7-7
CDR3aa: CASSHIRNRAEDGYTF
CDR3nt: TGTGCTAGCAGCCACATCAGAAACAGGGCGGAAGATGGCTACACCTTC

d_gene: TRBD2
j_gene: TRBJ2-7
abundance: .
v_gene: TRBV5-1
CDR3aa: CASSLTSGSYEQYF
CDR3nt: TGCGCCAGCAGCCTGACTAGCGGGAGCTACGAGCAGTACTTC

d_gene: TRBD1
j_gene: TRBJ2-7
abundance: .
v_gene: TRBV19
CDR3aa: CASSATRTGGFYEQYF
CDR3nt: TGTGCCAGTAGCGCGACCCGGACAGGGGGCTTCTACGAGCAGTACTTC

d_gene: .
j_gene: TRBJ2-7
abundance: .
v_gene: TRBV7-2
CDR3aa: CASTGPTYEQYF
CDR3nt: TGTGCCAGCACAGGCCCAACCTACGAGCAGTACTTC

d_gene: .
j_gene: TRBJ1-1
abundance: .
v_gene: TRBV7-8
CDR3aa: CASSPKRRGSRDTEAFF
CDR3nt: TGTGCCAGCAGCCCGAAGAGGAGGGGTAGTAGGGACACTGAAGCTTTCTTT

d_gene: .
j_gene: TRBJ2-3
abundance: .
v_gene: TRBV11-2
CDR3aa: CASKAGAYTDTQYF
CDR3nt: TGTGCCAGCAAGGCGGGGGCGTACACAGATACGCAGTATTTT

d_gene: .
j_gene: TRBJ1-4
abundance: .
v_gene: TRBV18
CDR3aa: CASSFPPGGSEKLFF
CDR3nt: TGTGCCAGCTCATTCCCCCCCGGCGGGAGTGAAAAACTGTTTTTT

d_gene: TRBD2
j_gene: TRBJ2-3
abundance: .
v_gene: TRBV11-2
CDR3aa: CASSLSRGGASDTQYF
CDR3nt: TGTGCCAGCAGCTTAAGTCGGGGGGGGGCCTCGGATACGCAGTATTTT

d_gene: .
j_gene: TRBJ1-3
abundance: few
v_gene: TRBV19
CDR3aa: CASSPRDFSGNTIYF
CDR3nt: TGTGCCAGTAGTCCCCGCGACTTCTCTGGAAACACCATATATTTT

d_gene: .
j_gene: TRBJ2-3
abundance: .
v_gene: TRBV19
CDR3aa: CATSFSGFSDTQYF
CDR3nt: TGTGCCACCTCCTTCAGCGGGTTCTCAGATACGCAGTATTTT

d_gene: .
j_gene: TRBJ1-6
abundance: .
v_gene: TRBV7-3
CDR3aa: CASSGGGNSPLHF
CDR3nt: TGTGCCAGCAGCGGGGGCGGGAATTCACCCCTCCACTTT

d_gene: .
j_gene: TRBJ2-5
abundance: once
v_gene: TRBV11-2
CDR3aa: CASSHYVEETQYF
CDR3nt: TGTGCCAGCAGCCACTACGTGGAAGAGACCCAGTACTTC